This TCR beta chain was retrieved from a study of shared clonotypes between healthy human individuals. As for the study in general: Ranging from 18 to 49 in age, donors were a couple of women and a few men. Regarding the study as a whole: Clonotype sharing across a few donors was observed for 4% to 6.5% of naive CD4 clonotypes. Clonotype sharing among donors, it was expected, would be affected by sequencing depth.

Germline CDR1 and CDR2: SGHVS and FQNEAQ. V was pared by 4 bases and J by 8 bases, with 6 bases of the junction left unmatched. This CDR3 is built from 13 residues. This clone turned up a few times. Its matching antigen is unknown. This same CDR3 is encoded by further DNA sequences in the sample. Libraries were prepared by immunoSEQ multiplex PCR; TCRdb keeps only in-frame clonotypes and omits some of them. This table holds around 1 million clones, about three quarters found once. The receptor's source is a man younger than 35 in good health. The sequenced sample consisted of memory CD4+ T cells sorted from blood. Documented subset: CD45RA-negative fraction. The chain links TRBV7-8 to TRBJ1-2; 8 bases match TRBD1. CDR3 protein: CASSSGQGGGYTF. DNA for the CDR3: TGTGCCAGCAGCTCTGGACAGGGAGGGGGCTACACCTTC. Filled out from reference TRBV7-8 and TRBJ1-2, the complete variable domain reads GAGVSQSPRYKVAKRGQDVALRCDPISGHVSLFWYQQALGQGPEFLTYFQNEAQLDKSGLPSDRFFAERPEGSVSTLKIQRTQQEDSAVYLCASSSGQGGGYTFGSGTRLTVV.